The 23 T cell receptor beta chains reported below all come from one sample, sequenced in a study of T cell changes during pregnancy in multiple sclerosis (dated by TCRdb to about 2019). The library was built by means of the immunoSEQ multiplex PCR assay. TCRdb provides this immuneACCESS table in a form limited to in-frame rearrangements. Some clones are lacking; in checked studies, under half of them reflect an unresolved V gene, and why the rest are absent is not known. This sample gives around 44,000 clones in total; 85% to 95% of them show up just once. The ten biggest clones cover roughly 1.4% of the sample. The specimen was peripheral blood. The receptors were sampled from a female donor with multiple sclerosis, enrolled in a pregnancy study.

The rearrangement links TRBV21-1 to TRBJ2-2; the DNA was not used to check the table's D call, TRBD2. TRBV21-1 is a pseudogene segment. This CDR3 spans 17 amino acids. CDR3 DNA: TGTGCCAGCAGCAGACGACGACTAGCGGGAGGGATCGGGGAGCTGTTTTTT. It specifies CASSRRRLAGGIGELFF.

The genes are TRBV13 and TRBJ2-3, with D hard to call. V lost 5 bases and J lost 2, with 8 bases in between. Germline V gives CDR1 PRHDT, CDR2 FYEKMQ (reference sequence). There are 13 residues in the CDR3. CDR3 region: CASSGSSTDTQYF. The CDR3 region has the DNA TGTGCCAGCAGCGGCTCCTCCACAGATACGCAGTATTTT.

This clone was found a few times. V usage is TRBV11-1 and J usage is TRBJ2-7; TRBD2 matches 7 bases. In germline, CDR1 is SGHAT, CDR2 FQDESV (reference sequence). The ends lost 2 bases at V and 2 bases at J; junction bases unmatched: 9. The CDR3 length is 16 residues. The CDR3 is CASSLPSTRGAYEQYF. DNA for the CDR3: TGTGCCAGCAGCTTACCAAGCACTCGGGGGGCCTACGAGCAGTACTTC.

The rearrangement links TRBV16 to TRBJ2-5; D is perhaps TRBD2 (6 bases). The V gene's germline CDR1 is KGHSY and CDR2 FQNENV. The CDR3 has 14 amino acids. Trimming removed 0 bases from V and 5 bases from J, with 10 bases in between. CDR3 amino acids: CASSQSRGGETQYF. DNA of the CDR3: TGTGCCAGCAGCCAATCGAGGGGAGGCGAGACCCAGTACTTC. The entire variable domain, with the rest obtained from reference TRBV16 and TRBJ2-5, is as follows: GEEVAQTPKHLVRGEGQKAKLYCAPIKGHSYVFWYQQVLKNEFKFLISFQNENVFDETGMPKERFSAKCLPNSPCSLEIQATKLEDSAVYFCASSQSRGGETQYFGPGTRLLVL.

This clone turned up a few times. The chain is built from TRBV5-6 and TRBJ2-2; the D gene is possibly TRBD1 (6 bases). V dropped 4 bases and J dropped 3 bases, with 16 bases sitting between them. CDR3 size: 16 residues. Germline CDR1 reads SGHDT; CDR2 reads YYEEEE. CDR3 amino acids: CASSGEGGEDTGELFF. In DNA form, the CDR3 reads TGTGCCAGCAGCGGAGAAGGGGGAGAAGACACCGGGGAGCTGTTTTTT.

The V and J genes are TRBV13 and TRBJ1-1; 7 bases map to TRBD1. The CDR3 has 14 amino acids. J was trimmed by 1 base and V by 5 bases; bases with no gene match: 4. Germline V gene lookup returns CDR1 PRHDT and CDR2 FYEKMQ (reference sequence). This CDR3 reads CASSARTGNTEAFF. DNA for the CDR3: TGTGCCAGCAGCGCAAGGACAGGGAACACTGAAGCTTTCTTT.

J is TRBJ2-5 and V is TRBV28; tentatively, D is TRBD1 (6 bases). The CDR3 totals 13 residues. Germline lookup yields CDR1 MDHEN and CDR2 SYDVKM. V was cut by 5 bases and J by 1 base, with 8 bases left in between. In DNA form, the CDR3 reads TGTGCCAGCAGTCGGACAGTCCAAGAGACCCAGTACTTC. It codes for CASSRTVQETQYF.

The chain is built from TRBV4-3 and TRBJ1-4; TRBD1 is a possible D gene (6 bases). This CDR3 is built from 18 residues. The germline V gene has CDR1 LGHNA and CDR2 YSLEER. V was cut by 4 bases and J by 4 bases, with 22 bases left in between. CDR3 amino acids: CASSLSLYPGANNEKLFF. Here the CDR3 DNA reads TGCGCCAGCAGCCTATCACTCTACCCGGGGGCTAATAATGAAAAACTGTTTTTT.

This clone turned up a few times. V is TRBV5-1 and J is TRBJ1-4; D gene uncertain. CDR3 length equals 13 residues. Between the trimmed V and J ends, which lost 1 base and 8 bases, there was a span of 9 bases. Germline values: CDR1 SGHRS, CDR2 YFSETQ. The CDR3, as DNA: TGCGCCAGCAGCTTGAAACCGGGAGAAAAACTGTTTTTT. Encoded protein: CASSLKPGEKLFF. Full variable domain (missing parts from reference TRBV5-1 and TRBJ1-4): KAGVTQTPRYLIKTRGQQVTLSCSPISGHRSVSWYQQTPGQGLQFLFEYFSETQRNKGNFPGRFSGRQFSNSRSEMNVSTLELGDSALYLCASSLKPGEKLFFGSGTQLSVL.

The V call is TRBV27, the J call TRBJ2-1; 7 nucleotides match TRBD2. The J segment lost 4 bases and the V segment lost 5 bases, leaving 8 bases of the junction unmatched. Germline values: CDR1 MNHEY, CDR2 SMNVEV (reference sequence). The CDR3 extends over 15 amino acids. The CDR3 bases are TGTGCCAGCAGTCCGTACGGGACTACATACAATGAGCAGTTCTTC. Its translation is CASSPYGTTYNEQFF.

In the case of this clone: This specimen includes other DNA sequences encoding the same CDR3. This chain uses TRBV7-9 with TRBJ2-1; 13 positions match TRBD2. Germline-derived CDR1 and CDR2 are SEHNR and FQNEAQ (reference sequence). J gave up 4 bases and V 4 bases, and 1 base lay outside the gene matches. The CDR3 extends over 15 amino acids. The CDR3 coding sequence is TGTGCCAGCAGCTCGGGACTAGCGGGGTACAATGAGCAGTTCTTC. Residues: CASSSGLAGYNEQFF.

The genes are TRBV19 and TRBJ2-7, with 7 bases aligning to TRBD1. This CDR3 has 17 residues. CDR1 and CDR2 from the germline V gene are LNHDA and SQIVND (reference sequence). V lost 3 bases to trimming and J lost 0 bases; unmatched junction nucleotides: 11. CDR3 bases: TGTGCCAGTAGTATGCGCCCCAGGGACAGCAACTCCTACGAGCAGTACTTC. It specifies CASSMRPRDSNSYEQYF. Filled out from reference TRBV19 and TRBJ2-7, the complete variable domain reads DGGITQSPKYLFRKEGQNVTLSCEQNLNHDAMYWYRQDPGQGLRLIYYSQIVNDFQKGDIAEGYSVSREKKESFPLTVTSAQKNPTAFYLCASSMRPRDSNSYEQYFGPGTRLTVT.

For the CDR3, the DNA is TGTGCCAGCAGCTTATCCCGTTCCTACGAGCAGTACTTC. Protein sequence: CASSLSRSYEQYF. The chain is built from TRBV11-2 and TRBJ2-7; D not resolved. CDR1 and CDR2 from the germline V gene are SGHAT and FQNNGV. The CDR3 sequence is 13 residues long. V shed 2 bases and J shed 1 base, with 6 bases lying between them.

This clone was found once. The gene calls are TRBV6-5 and TRBJ1-2, with 9 bases that match TRBD1. Germline V gene sequence: CDR1 MNHEY, CDR2 SVGAGI. The CDR3 has 15 amino acids. V lost 2 bases to trimming and J lost 3 bases; unmatched junction nucleotides: 4. The CDR3 nucleotides read TGTGCCAGCAGTTACGGGACAGGGACCCACTATGGCTACACCTTC. Protein sequence: CASSYGTGTHYGYTF.

This chain joins TRBV7-3 and TRBJ1-1; D not resolved. The V gene's germline CDR1 is SGHTA and CDR2 FQGTGA. V was cut by 1 base and J by 1 base, with 4 bases left in between. The CDR3 runs 13 residues. The CDR3 spells CASSLRGNTEAFF. The DNA for the CDR3 is TGTGCCAGCAGCTTAAGGGGGAACACTGAAGCTTTCTTT.

The genes are TRBV2 and TRBJ2-5; 13 nucleotides agree with TRBD2. Germline V lookup: CDR1 SNHLY, CDR2 FYNNEI. The CDR3 covers 15 residues. V gave up 8 bases and J gave up 4 bases; unmatched junction bases: 7. The CDR3: CASGGLAGLAETQYF. The CDR3 DNA reads as TGTGCCAGCGGGGGACTAGCGGGATTGGCAGAGACCCAGTACTTC.

The chain employs TRBV19 and TRBJ1-3; D is unresolved. The V end was cut by 1 base, the J end by 4 bases, with 17 bases between. This CDR3 contains 17 residues. Germline lookup yields CDR1 LNHDA and CDR2 SQIVND (reference sequence). This chain's CDR3 is CASSIADGLLGGNTIYF. In nucleotides, the CDR3 is TGTGCCAGTAGTATAGCGGACGGACTTTTGGGCGGAAACACCATATATTTT.

The chain combines TRBV9 with TRBJ2-3, with 10 bases fitting TRBD1. The J segment lost 1 base and the V segment lost 2 bases, leaving 7 bases of the junction unmatched. This CDR3 is 17 amino acids long. Germline V gene sequence: CDR1 SGDLS, CDR2 YYNGEE. The CDR3 DNA reads as TGTGCCAGCAGCGTGCGGGACAGGGGAATTCGCACAGATACGCAGTATTTT. The encoded protein is CASSVRDRGIRTDTQYF.

This chain uses TRBV4-1 with TRBJ1-5; no clear D gene. Deletions cut 4 bases from V and 7 bases from J, with 20 bases between. The CDR3 has 16 residues. The germline gives CDR1 MGHRA, CDR2 YSYEKL. Here the CDR3 DNA reads TGCGCCAGCAGCCCCATCCGGGGAGCGCGAGACCAGCCCCAGCATTTT. This translates into CASSPIRGARDQPQHF.

The chain is built from TRBV27 and TRBJ2-7; 7 bases align to TRBD1. Germline V gives CDR1 MNHEY, CDR2 SMNVEV (reference sequence). The CDR3 has 18 residues. The V and J ends lost 4 bases and 0 bases, in that order; junction bases with no gene match: 15. The CDR3 nucleotides read TGTGCCAGCAGTTCCCCCTGGACCCCCGGGACAGCCTCCTACGAGCAGTACTTC. As protein: CASSSPWTPGTASYEQYF.

This chain links TRBV5-1 with TRBJ2-3; tentatively, D is TRBD1 (6 bases). Germline values: CDR1 SGHRS, CDR2 YFSETQ. V was clipped by 0 bases and J by 2 bases, with 7 bases between them. The CDR3 is 14 amino acids. CDR3 sequence: CASSLDRVTDTQYF. The CDR3 DNA follows: TGCGCCAGCAGCTTGGACAGGGTCACAGATACGCAGTATTTT.

This chain uses TRBV10-3 with TRBJ2-2; TRBD1 agrees at 7 bases. This CDR3 region has 17 residues. Germline V lookup: CDR1 ENHRY, CDR2 SYGVKD. The J segment lost 5 bases and the V segment lost 4 bases, leaving 13 bases of the junction unmatched. The CDR3 region has the DNA TGTGCCATCAGTGGGACAGGACAGGCCCTTACAACCGGGGAGCTGTTTTTT. This encodes CAISGTGQALTTGELFF.

CDR3 region: CASSLAGPTYEQYF. CDR3 coding DNA: TGTGCCAGCAGTTTAGCGGGGCCGACCTACGAGCAGTACTTC. The rearrangement joins TRBV27 to TRBJ2-7; the D gene is possibly TRBD2 (6 bases). Trimming pared 2 bases from V and 2 bases from J, leaving 10 bases between. CDR1 is MNHEY and CDR2 is SMNVEV in the germline V gene (reference sequence). The CDR3 sequence is 14 residues long.